The 21 T cell receptor beta chains in this list originate from one sample, sequenced in a study of blood T cell repertoires in COVID-19. Assay used: immunoSEQ multiplex PCR; TCRdb lists only in-frame clones, some missing. The sample includes around 360,000 clones, about 87% of them seen just once. Sequenced input: peripheral blood. These TCRs come from a woman in her 30s with COVID-19, enrolled during active disease.

This chain links TRBV6-5 with TRBJ2-7; perhaps TRBD1 as D (5 bases). Per germline, CDR1 MNHEY and CDR2 SVGAGI. V lost 6 bases, J lost 2 bases, and 11 bases lay in between. The CDR3 covers 13 residues. CDR3 DNA sequence: TGTGCCAGCAGCTTACCAGGGACCTACGAGCAGTACTTC. Amino acids: CASSLPGTYEQYF.

This rearrangement joins TRBV10-3 to TRBJ2-3; D is possibly TRBD1 (5 bases). Trimming removed 1 base from V and 9 bases from J, with 17 bases in between. The CDR3 runs to 15 residues. Looked up from germline, CDR1 is ENHRY and CDR2 is SYGVKD. The DNA for the CDR3 is TGTGCCATCAGTGAGTTGGGGCTACCCAAATTGACGCAGTATTTT. Amino acids: CAISELGLPKLTQYF.

This clone was counted a single time. V and J are TRBV7-8 and TRBJ2-1; 9 bases are shared with TRBD2. The ends lost 1 base at V and 2 bases at J; junction bases unmatched: 3. This CDR3 has 16 residues. Germline V gene data show CDR1 as SGHVS and CDR2 as FQNEAQ. The DNA of the CDR3 is TGTGCCAGCAGCTTAGTGTTAGCGGGGGCCTACAATGAGCAGTTCTTC. It codes for CASSLVLAGAYNEQFF.

V gene TRBV10-3 combines with J gene TRBJ2-2, with D perhaps TRBD1 (5 bases). From germline, CDR1 is ENHRY and CDR2 SYGVKD. Trimming cost V 3 bases and J 6 bases, with 8 bases left between them. This CDR3 has 13 residues. The CDR3 bases are TGTGCCATCAGTGACAGGGATGCCGGGGAGCTGTTTTTT. Translating it yields CAISDRDAGELFF.

This sequence joins TRBV28 and TRBJ2-5, with 8 bases identical to TRBD1. The trim removed 5 bases at V and 2 bases at J, leaving 7 bases unmatched. The CDR3 is 15 residues long. In germline, CDR1 is MDHEN, CDR2 SYDVKM. The CDR3 loop is CASSPVQGAQETQYF. The CDR3 DNA follows: TGTGCCAGCAGTCCCGTCCAGGGGGCACAAGAGACCCAGTACTTC.

V and J are TRBV2 and TRBJ1-3; D gene unclear. The ends were cut back, 6 bases at V and 0 bases at J, with 15 bases in the middle. This CDR3 comprises 16 residues. Germline V gene lookup returns CDR1 SNHLY and CDR2 FYNNEI. This CDR3 reads CASREREIRSGNTIYF. CDR3 nucleotide sequence: TGTGCCAGCAGGGAACGCGAGATCCGCTCTGGAAACACCATATATTTT.

V usage is TRBV5-4 and J usage is TRBJ1-6; no reliable D call. This CDR3 is built from 15 residues. Germline V CDR1 and CDR2: SGHNT, YYREEE (reference sequence). V was shortened by 1 base and J by 5 bases, with 10 bases between the two germline ends. The CDR3 region has the DNA TGTGCCAGCAGCTTGCGTGTCACGGATAATTCACCCCTCCACTTT. Its protein product is CASSLRVTDNSPLHF.

This chain connects TRBV3-1 (or the pseudogene TRBV3-2) to TRBJ2-2; 8 bases line up with TRBD1. V lost 4 bases, J lost 0 bases, and 4 bases stayed unmatched. Germline V gene sequence: CDR1 LGHDT, CDR2 YNNKEL (reference sequence). The CDR3 extends over 16 amino acids. The CDR3 coding sequence is TGTGCCAGCAGCCTAGGGGACAGGCCGAACACCGGGGAGCTGTTTTTT. Translating it yields CASSLGDRPNTGELFF.

The genes are TRBV4-1 and TRBJ2-7, with 10 positions matching TRBD2. Germline V gene data show CDR1 as MGHRA and CDR2 as YSYEKL. The CDR3 runs 14 residues. The V gene end was trimmed by 5 bases and the J gene end by 4 bases; junction bases not matched to a gene: 5. Here the CDR3 DNA reads TGCGCCAGCAGCGGAGCTAGCGGGAGTTACGAGCAGTACTTC. Translated: CASSGASGSYEQYF.

V usage is TRBV6-5 and J usage is TRBJ1-2, with TRBD1 identical over 11 bases. Unmatched junction bases numbered 4, after V lost 2 bases and J lost 8 bases. Germline CDR1 and CDR2: MNHEY and SVGAGI. CDR3 length: 14 residues. The CDR3 spells CASSYRTGGGGYTF. For the CDR3, the DNA is TGTGCCAGCAGTTACCGGACAGGGGGCGGAGGCTACACCTTC.

The chain is built from TRBV10-3 and TRBJ2-5; D unclear. The CDR3 extends over 14 amino acids. V dropped 0 bases and J dropped 2 bases, with 7 bases sitting between them. The germline V gene encodes CDR1 ENHRY and CDR2 SYGVKD. CDR3 residues: CAISESQIQETQYF. CDR3 nucleotides: TGTGCCATCAGTGAGTCGCAGATACAAGAGACCCAGTACTTC.

There are a few counts of this clone. The chain uses TRBV3-1 (or the pseudogene TRBV3-2) and TRBJ1-5; 8 bases align to TRBD1. Germline lookup yields CDR1 LGHDT and CDR2 YNNKEL (reference sequence). The length of the CDR3 is 15 residues. With V trimmed by 5 bases and J by 6 bases, 9 bases remained unmatched. Here the CDR3 reads CASSKGGTGSQPQHF. The DNA for the CDR3 is TGTGCCAGCAGCAAGGGCGGGACAGGCTCTCAGCCCCAGCATTTT.

CDR3 nucleotide sequence: TGTGCCAGCAGCCCTGGACAGGGGAGTGAAGCTTTCTTT. Its protein product is CASSPGQGSEAFF. This chain links TRBV7-9 with TRBJ1-1, with 9 bases fitting TRBD1. After removal of 5 bases from V and 7 bases from J, the junction contained 5 bases not matched to a gene. Germline CDR1 reads SEHNR; CDR2 reads FQNEAQ (reference sequence). The CDR3 is made up of 13 amino acids.

V gene TRBV11-3 combines with J gene TRBJ2-3; D unresolved. From germline, CDR1 is SGHNT and CDR2 YENEEA. V was pared by 0 bases and J by 5 bases, with 6 bases between. CDR3 length equals 13 residues. As DNA, the CDR3 is TGTGCCAGCAGCTTAGATTTCCAAGATACGCAGTATTTT. It encodes CASSLDFQDTQYF.

The chain links TRBV15 to TRBJ2-2; D possibly corresponds to TRBD2 (6 bases). The length of the CDR3 is 17 residues. With 0 bases removed from V and 0 bases from J, the gap between germline ends came to 11 bases. The V gene's germline CDR1 is LNHNV and CDR2 YYDKDF (reference sequence). The CDR3 spells CATSRDRTGANTGELFF. As DNA, the CDR3 is TGTGCCACCAGCAGAGATCGAACGGGAGCGAACACCGGGGAGCTGTTTTTT.

A single count supports this clone. CDR3 loop: CASSRTSQGFHSGANVLTF. DNA for the CDR3: TGTGCCAGCAGCAGGACCTCACAGGGTTTCCATTCTGGGGCCAACGTCCTGACTTTC. The genes are TRBV5-6 and TRBJ2-6; possibly TRBD1 for D (6 bases). The CDR3 has 19 amino acids. Deletions cut 4 bases from V and 1 base from J, with 21 bases between. The V gene's germline CDR1 is SGHDT and CDR2 YYEEEE.

This chain connects TRBV5-6 to TRBJ2-2; D is perhaps TRBD1 (6 bases). The CDR3 extends over 15 amino acids. V lost 4 bases and J lost 2, with 12 bases in between. From germline, CDR1 is SGHDT and CDR2 YYEEEE. This chain's CDR3 is CASSEGVTNTGELFF. CDR3 DNA sequence: TGTGCCAGCAGCGAGGGGGTCACTAACACCGGGGAGCTGTTTTTT.

The gene calls are TRBV19 and TRBJ2-1, with D perhaps matching TRBD2 (6 bases). Germline V gene lookup returns CDR1 LNHDA and CDR2 SQIVND (reference sequence). CDR3 length: 15 residues. V dropped 3 bases and J dropped 4 bases, with 13 bases sitting between them. CDR3 sequence reads: CASSMVSGSYNEQFF. DNA of the CDR3: TGTGCCAGTAGTATGGTTAGCGGCTCTTACAATGAGCAGTTCTTC.

This sequence joins TRBV5-3 and TRBJ2-1; D possibly corresponds to TRBD2 (6 bases). TRBV5-3 is marked as an open reading frame, function uncertain. Deletions cut 4 bases from V and 4 bases from J, with 12 bases between. The CDR3 is made up of 14 amino acids. The CDR3 DNA follows: TGTGCCAGAAGCCTGCGTGGAGGGTACAATGAGCAGTTCTTC. This translates into CARSLRGGYNEQFF.

This chain's CDR3 is CASSRRDSTYEQYF. Written as DNA, the CDR3 is TGTGCCAGCAGCCGCCGGGACAGTACTTACGAGCAGTACTTC. This chain joins TRBV7-4 and TRBJ2-7; 7 bases fit TRBD1. This CDR3 contains 14 residues. CDR1 and CDR2 (germline): SGHVT, SQSDAQ. With 5 bases clipped from V and 4 bases from J, the junction kept 8 bases outside the gene matches.

This clone was recorded once. This rearrangement joins TRBV2 to TRBJ2-7; 14 bases are shared with TRBD2. The CDR3 loop spans 15 amino acids. CDR1 and CDR2 (germline): SNHLY, FYNNEI. The V segment lost 8 bases and the J segment 0 bases; nucleotides outside the gene matches: 3. This CDR3 is CASGTSGSVSYEQYF. CDR3 DNA sequence: TGTGCCAGCGGGACTAGCGGGAGCGTCTCCTACGAGCAGTACTTC.